A selection of T cell receptor beta chains follows, all from one sample in a study of blood T cell repertoires in COVID-19. This table comes from immunoSEQ multiplex PCR, and its TCRdb copy is limited to in-frame clones, with some not included. This sample has fewer than 200,000 clones, with less than 85% found just once. What was sequenced was PBMCs or T cells enriched from blood (not recorded which). These receptors were collected from a man aged 45-65 years who had recovered from COVID-19. Both conserved end residues are part of each CDR3. D genes are given only for firm matches. Size tells how often a clone was seen (once, few, many) or the class of an expanded clone, and some rows leave it out.

J gene,clone size,CDR3 length,D gene,V gene,CDR3 protein,CDR3 DNA
TRBJ1-6,few,15,TRBD1,TRBV7-3,CASSLGTGGRTPLHF,TGTGCCAGCAGCCTCGGGACAGGGGGCAGGACACCCCTCCACTTT
TRBJ2-1,-,15,TRBD2,TRBV11-1,CASSSSSGGWGEQFF,TGTGCCAGCAGCTCGTCTAGCGGGGGGTGGGGTGAGCAGTTCTTC
TRBJ1-5,-,16,-,TRBV27,CASSSQHVRGSQPQHF,TGTGCCAGCAGTTCACAGCATGTGCGGGGAAGTCAGCCCCAGCATTTT
TRBJ1-5,-,17,-,TRBV6-2/TRBV6-3,CASSYSLILRGGQPQHF,TGTGCCAGCAGTTACTCGTTAATTTTGAGGGGAGGGCAGCCCCAGCATTTT
TRBJ2-3,many,15,TRBD2,TRBV13,CASSLSGGWTDTQYF,TGTGCCAGCAGCCTTAGCGGGGGGTGGACAGATACGCAGTATTTT
TRBJ1-2,-,14,TRBD1,TRBV5-1,CASSAGQGNYGYTF,TGCGCCAGCAGCGCGGGACAGGGGAACTATGGCTACACCTTC
TRBJ1-2,-,15,TRBD1,TRBV6-6,CASIISYPTGGGYTF,TGTGCCAGCATCATATCGTACCCGACAGGGGGCGGCTACACCTTC
TRBJ2-7,-,12,TRBD2,TRBV6-1,CASSAGGGEQYF,TGTGCCAGCAGCGCGGGGGGAGGCGAGCAGTACTTC
TRBJ2-2,-,15,TRBD2,TRBV2,CASKLAGGSTGELFF,TGTGCCAGCAAACTAGCGGGGGGGTCCACCGGGGAGCTGTTTTTT
TRBJ2-7,-,13,-,TRBV6-5,CASTRPGGYEQYF,TGTGCCAGCACTCGGCCAGGTGGGTACGAGCAGTACTTC
TRBJ1-1,-,14,-,TRBV23-1,CASSQSPINTEAFF,TGCGCCAGCAGTCAATCTCCTATCAACACTGAAGCTTTCTTT